The 5 T cell receptor beta chains reported below all come from one sample, sequenced in a study of T-cell reconstitution after alpha-beta-depleted transplantation in children. Construction of the TCRbeta library involved unique molecular identifiers. TCRdb processed the PCR reads anew with MiXCR; each CDR3 protein has one entry. The sample yields roughly 250,000 distinct CDR3 sequences, around 8% seen once. The sequencing used PBMCs, mostly from graft donor cells, collected 180 days after TCRalphabeta/CD19-depleted stem cell transplant. Receptors were obtained from a male patient younger than 18 who had a stem cell transplant for acute lymphoblastic leukemia, so the T cells may come from the graft donor.

This clonotype was recorded at least ten times. The chain employs TRBV29-1 and TRBJ2-7; the D call may be TRBD1 or TRBD2 (5 bases each). The V end lost 1 base, the J end lost 6 bases, and 10 bases lay between the germline ends. Germline lookup yields CDR1 SQVTM and CDR2 ANQGSEA. The CDR3 extends over 12 amino acids. The CDR3: CSVEVGVAEQYF. CDR3 DNA sequence: TGCAGCGTTGAAGTGGGGGTGGCCGAGCAGTACTTC.

This clonotype occurred many times. This CDR3 reads CASSVGGVPNEQFF. The CDR3 nucleotides are TGTGCCAGCAGCGTGGGGGGAGTTCCCAATGAGCAGTTCTTC. The chain recombines TRBV5-6 with TRBJ2-1, with D possibly matching TRBD2 (6 bases). This CDR3 has 14 amino acids. V was clipped by 4 bases and J by 6 bases, with 14 bases between them. CDR1 SGHDT and CDR2 YYEEEE come from the germline V gene. Based on the CDR3 plus reference TRBV5-6 and TRBJ2-1, the full variable domain is DAGVTQSPTHLIKTRGQQVTLRCSPKSGHDTVSWYQQALGQGPQFIFQYYEEEERQRGNFPDRFSGHQFPNYSSELNVNALLLGDSALYLCASSVGGVPNEQFFGPGTRLTVL.

The J gene is TRBJ2-5, the V gene TRBV20-1, with 12 bases lining up with TRBD2. The CDR3 is 16 residues long. V lost 5 bases, J lost 1 base, and 8 bases stayed unmatched. CDR1 is DFQATT and CDR2 is SNEGSKA in the germline V gene (reference sequence). The DNA of the CDR3 is TGCAGTGCTCCATCCCGACTAGCGGGGGCCCAAGAGACCCAGTACTTC. This codes for CSAPSRLAGAQETQYF.

This clonotype was seen repeatedly, ten times or more. The chain employs TRBV4-1 and TRBJ2-2; D call uncertain. Between the trimmed V and J ends, which lost 0 bases and 6 bases, there was a span of 2 bases. The CDR3 totals 12 residues. CDR1 is MGHRA, CDR2 YSYEKL, per germline. The CDR3 loop is CASSQDAGELFF. The DNA of the CDR3 is TGCGCCAGCAGCCAAGATGCCGGGGAGCTGTTTTTT.

This clonotype has a handful of counts. V usage is TRBV18 and J usage is TRBJ2-6; D call uncertain. The CDR3 has 14 amino acids. Germline CDR1 and CDR2: KGHSH and LQKENI. Trimming shortened V by 3 bases and J by 1 base, and 4 bases separated the two germline ends. CDR3 sequence reads: CASSPESGANVLTF. CDR3 nucleotides: TGTGCCAGCTCACCTGAATCTGGGGCCAACGTCCTGACTTTC.